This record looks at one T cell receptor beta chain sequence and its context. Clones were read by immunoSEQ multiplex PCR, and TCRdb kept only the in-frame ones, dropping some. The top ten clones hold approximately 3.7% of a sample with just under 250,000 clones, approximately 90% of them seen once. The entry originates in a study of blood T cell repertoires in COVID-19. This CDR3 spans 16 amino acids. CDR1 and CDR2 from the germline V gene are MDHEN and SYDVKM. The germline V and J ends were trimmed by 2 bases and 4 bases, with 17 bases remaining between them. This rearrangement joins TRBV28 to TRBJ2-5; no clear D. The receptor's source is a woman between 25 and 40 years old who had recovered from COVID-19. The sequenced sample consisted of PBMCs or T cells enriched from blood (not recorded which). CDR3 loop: CASSLGTLSSVETQYF. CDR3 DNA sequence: TGTGCCAGCAGTTTAGGAACCCTTAGCTCGGTAGAGACCCAGTACTTC.